A selection of T cell receptor beta chains follows, all from one sample in a study of shared clonotypes between healthy human individuals. The data were produced by immunoSEQ multiplex PCR, yet TCRdb's version contains in-frame clones alone and is incomplete. This table holds a few million clones, approximately 93% found once. Sequencing input: naive CD4+ T cells from PBMCs. These receptors were taken from a young man in good health. Some clones in this sample may be carry-over from other donors' samples. Each CDR3 is given without its conserved first and last residue. Each record gives: V gene, J gene, CDR3 protein.

v_call: TRBV7-9; j_call: TRBJ1-2; cdr3_aa: ASSSIGAGLVLILGYT
v_call: TRBV28; j_call: TRBJ1-4; cdr3_aa: ASSLRGAGEKLF
v_call: TRBV2; j_call: TRBJ2-7; cdr3_aa: ASSTGPRGEQY
v_call: TRBV7-9; j_call: TRBJ2-7; cdr3_aa: ASSLALLAGPSTYEQY
v_call: TRBV27; j_call: TRBJ2-7; cdr3_aa: ASATRRGREDEQY
v_call: TRBV7-8; j_call: TRBJ2-7; cdr3_aa: ASSPGSAGGTYEQY
v_call: TRBV6-5; j_call: TRBJ2-7; cdr3_aa: ASSYEGTGFNEQY
v_call: TRBV18; j_call: TRBJ1-5; cdr3_aa: ASSPGVLDQPQH
v_call: TRBV6-1; j_call: TRBJ2-7; cdr3_aa: ASSGLTSGSYEQY
v_call: TRBV29-1; j_call: TRBJ2-7; cdr3_aa: SVEAPDGHRLQQY
v_call: TRBV18; j_call: TRBJ1-2; cdr3_aa: ASSPLTGGYGYT
v_call: TRBV9; j_call: TRBJ2-7; cdr3_aa: ASSVAASGSFPYEQY
v_call: TRBV7-9; j_call: TRBJ2-1; cdr3_aa: ASSLGGRNEQF
v_call: TRBV18; j_call: TRBJ2-7; cdr3_aa: ASSPALLSYEQY
v_call: TRBV7-2; j_call: TRBJ2-7; cdr3_aa: ASSPTGQGYYEQY
v_call: TRBV11-2; j_call: TRBJ2-7; cdr3_aa: ASSPRSNSYEQY
v_call: TRBV18; j_call: TRBJ2-7; cdr3_aa: ASSQPEQY
v_call: TRBV20-1; j_call: TRBJ2-7; cdr3_aa: SGEKEYEQY
v_call: TRBV5-1; j_call: TRBJ2-7; cdr3_aa: ASSLPGTVYEQY
v_call: TRBV7-6; j_call: TRBJ2-7; cdr3_aa: ASSFMGLREQY
v_call: TRBV6-1; j_call: TRBJ2-1; cdr3_aa: ASSSRTGQF
v_call: TRBV10-3; j_call: TRBJ2-7; cdr3_aa: AISPREARSYEQY
v_call: TRBV11-2; j_call: TRBJ2-3; cdr3_aa: ASSRGTSLIDRTQY
v_call: TRBV19; j_call: TRBJ2-1; cdr3_aa: ASSEYRSSYNEQF
v_call: TRBV19; j_call: TRBJ2-6; cdr3_aa: ASSTKILANRVGGANVLT
v_call: TRBV5-1; j_call: TRBJ2-6; cdr3_aa: ASSLWPGGSSGANVLT
v_call: TRBV10-2; j_call: TRBJ2-1; cdr3_aa: ASADEGLRGDPYNEQF
v_call: TRBV5-1; j_call: TRBJ2-3; cdr3_aa: ASSQDRAAQY
v_call: TRBV19; j_call: TRBJ1-2; cdr3_aa: ASSINEGNYGYT
v_call: TRBV10-3; j_call: TRBJ2-3; cdr3_aa: AISEFRRASTDTQY
v_call: TRBV7-3; j_call: TRBJ2-5; cdr3_aa: ASSPQGGRKGETQY
v_call: TRBV7-2; j_call: TRBJ1-2; cdr3_aa: ASSWGGSYGYT
v_call: TRBV11-2; j_call: TRBJ1-2; cdr3_aa: ASSLGGAGPYGYT
v_call: TRBV6-5; j_call: TRBJ2-1; cdr3_aa: ASSRVGNEQF
v_call: TRBV9; j_call: TRBJ1-2; cdr3_aa: ASSLTDTNNYGYT
v_call: TRBV28; j_call: TRBJ1-2; cdr3_aa: ASSFGQRDYGYT
v_call: TRBV10-3; j_call: TRBJ1-4; cdr3_aa: AISESGGGATNEKLF
v_call: TRBV7-3; j_call: TRBJ2-1; cdr3_aa: ASSLLEGIEQF
v_call: TRBV28; j_call: TRBJ2-2; cdr3_aa: ASSLGVDTGELF
v_call: TRBV5-4; j_call: TRBJ2-7; cdr3_aa: ASSLPTGSNEQY
v_call: TRBV14; j_call: TRBJ2-7; cdr3_aa: ASSQRTSAWYEQY
v_call: TRBV9; j_call: TRBJ2-3; cdr3_aa: ASSVGLANTDTQY
v_call: TRBV7-9; j_call: TRBJ2-7; cdr3_aa: ASSPGRGAYEQY
v_call: TRBV4-2; j_call: TRBJ2-7; cdr3_aa: ASSQGPGGYEQY
v_call: TRBV30; j_call: TRBJ1-1; cdr3_aa: AWSVVWTEAF
v_call: TRBV5-4; j_call: TRBJ2-1; cdr3_aa: ASSLGGQTRGGMGNEQF
v_call: TRBV29-1; j_call: TRBJ2-7; cdr3_aa: SVRGGGGRVTGYEQY
v_call: TRBV28; j_call: TRBJ2-3; cdr3_aa: ASSLMGLAGGTQY